This T cell receptor (beta chain) stems from a study of cytomegalovirus exposure and HLA in healthy donors (dated by TCRdb to 2016 to 2017). At the level of the whole study: According to a later analysis, the roughly 130 validation repertoires were produced on the same platform as the approximately 690 repertoires of the first cohort. The study aimed to test whether cataloging public T cell receptors could reveal signatures of past pathogen exposure. In addition to the first cohort of around 670 subjects, a separate validation cohort of under 150 different subjects was used. To predict cytomegalovirus infection status, the study combined high-throughput TCR immunosequencing, statistical association of individual TCRs with disease status, and machine learning.

Library preparation used the immunoSEQ multiplex PCR assay. For the original study's pipeline: A statistical classification framework was built for diagnosing cytomegalovirus status from the catalog of TCR beta chain sequences. In its TCRdb copy, this immuneACCESS table keeps in-frame sequences only and misses some clones. Where compared with another copy, unresolved V genes explain less than half of these, and the others have no known cause. V and J calls and clone size come straight from that table; D and trimming were deduced from the DNA. This sample gives 250,000 or so clones in total; about 83% of them show up just once. The top ten constitute 2.5% to 3% of the sample. The donors belonged to the validation cohort of about 130 subjects, which was separate from the approximately 680-subject first cohort. This clone was detected once. Its antigen specificity is not known. No base-level quality is on record; no much larger clone is a single base apart.

Overall study results and their limits: In a later analysis, TCRs clustered in the first cohort were found to also tend to co-occur in the roughly 120 validation repertoires, with 85% to 95% of cluster scores above 0. In both the original and validation cohorts, the classifier was reported to diagnose cytomegalovirus status with high specificity and sensitivity. The validation cohort had no HLA typing available for a later analysis, so co-occurrence within that cohort was assessed over all 120 repertoires. A few of the identified cytomegalovirus-associated TCR beta chains were confirmed in vitro to be specific for cytomegalovirus antigens. Most TCR sequences were seen in very few donors, while some public TCRs were found in many individuals. In the study, around 150 TCR beta chains were listed as associated with cytomegalovirus. The authors suggested that the approach could potentially be extended to other disease states and immunological phenotypes.

CDR1 and CDR2, per the germline V gene, are MGHRA and YSYEKL. Clipping removes 0 bases from V and 6 bases from J, with 9 as the unmatched junction base count. Including the terminal cysteine and phenylalanine, the CDR3 comprises 17 residues. Left in the record is the CDR3 DNA by itself, 51 bases read in frame from the first base. The sample consisted of PBMCs. The clonotype comes from a man in his late teens or twenties in good health and CMV-seronegative. The chain is encoded by TRBV4-1 joined to TRBJ1-5; 9 middle bases align to TRBD1. CDR3 region: CASSQDPGTGFRQPQHF. Read as DNA, the sequence is TGCGCCAGCAGCCAAGACCCCGGGACAGGGTTTCGTCAGCCCCAGCATTTT.